This T cell receptor beta chain was identified during a study of T cells in Graves' hyperthyroidism and ophthalmopathy (dated by TCRdb to between 2018 and 2020). Background on the whole study: Peripheral blood was collected at initial diagnosis, before any treatment. An independent validation cohort of about 19 hyperthyroidism patients and 17 patients who later progressed to ophthalmopathy tested prospective prediction of ophthalmopathy. In addition, the study compared T-cell repertoires in thyroid tissue and in blood from roughly 6 Graves' hyperthyroidism patients. After sampling, hyperthyroidism patients received methimazole starting at 30 mg daily, and ophthalmopathy patients received high-dose intravenous methylprednisolone. The paper reports TCR Vbeta CDR3 sequencing of over 130 peripheral blood samples: around 41 ophthalmopathy, about 75 hyperthyroidism and around 17 progressor patients. The 85 to 100 discovery patients were randomly split 7:3 into training and test sets. TCR V-J signatures able to tell the groups apart were searched for in a discovery cohort of around 95 patients, of whom over 40 had Graves' ophthalmopathy and 57 had stable Graves' hyperthyroidism. The paper's findings and limits, for the study overall: Sample size was not statistically predetermined, and blinding of investigators to group allocation was not performed. Ophthalmopathy was separated from stable hyperthyroidism by a 13 V-J signature model, with 87.88% sensitivity and just over 81% specificity obtained in cross-validation and 80%/75% obtained in testing. In validation, the model predicted progression to ophthalmopathy with about 71% sensitivity and around 72% specificity, a median of about 6.7 months before onset. Most expanded thyroid clonotypes (frequency above 0.001) were also detected in blood, a finding suggesting that blood repertoires may reflect thyroid immune responses.

A patient counted as having stable Graves' hyperthyroidism if no progression to ophthalmopathy occurred over 18 months of follow-up. Hyperthyroidism patients were newly diagnosed, had a disease duration of under 2 months, and were aged 18 to 65 years. Patients with uncontrolled infections, other autoimmune diseases, pregnancy or lactation were excluded. Clinical symptoms, serum thyroxine and TRAb, thyroid ultrasound, and orbital computed tomography formed the basis for the diagnoses. PBMCs were isolated from approximately 10 ml of fresh peripheral blood by Ficoll-Paque density gradient centrifugation. Trizol reagent was used to extract total RNA, and RNA quality was then checked on an Agilent 2100 Bioanalyzer. A note on this clonotype: The clone's antigen remains unknown. One base away lies a much larger clone, so this may be a sequencing read error.

The TCR beta CDR3 regions were amplified from RNA transcripts. The TCR CDR3 was subjected to a first round of RT-PCR using the HTBI primer set and the Qiagen OneStep RT-PCR kit. Libraries were constructed in a second round of multiplex PCR, after which size selection and purification were carried out. Sequencing of the libraries was done on an Illumina HiSeq2000 using paired-end 100 bp reads. Per the authors' processing: SOAPnuke was used to process the raw data, throwing out any read that contained adapters or uncalled bases, had a mean Phred below 15, or lacked an exact constant-primer or identifier match. COPE v1.2.5 was used to merge high-quality paired reads, and clonotypes were defined as unique nucleotide sequences. MiTCR v1.1 was used to align the clonotypes against IMGT TRBV, TRBD and TRBJ reference segments. The analysis was restricted to V-J combinations with a frequency above 0.0001, which together covered 99% to 99.2% of the repertoires. A TCS score was defined as the ratio of F50 (clonal expansion) to E x V (chaos), with BLOSUM62-based TCRdist applied between CDR3 peptides within each V-J. Welch's t-statistics and random forest reduced roughly 540 V-J features to fewer than 15, which were used in a naive Bayes classifier (R e1071). The public reads were reprocessed in TCRdb via fastp at Q25 and MiXCR, keeping in-frame beta chains. Identical CDR3 proteins give one entry, which carries the most common genes and DNA. These V and J calls derive from TCRdb rather than the authors' analysis. The sample table records some 620,000 distinct CDR3 sequences; roughly 15% of these occur just once. The top ten clonotypes cover 3.5% to 4% of the sample.

From its cysteine to its phenylalanine, the CDR3 spans 15 amino acids. Of all the DNA, just the CDR3 is kept, 45 bases in frame from base 1. The germline V end is reduced by 4 bases and the J end by 7 bases; junction bases left unmatched: 13. According to the germline V gene, CDR1 reads MDHEN and CDR2 reads SYDVKM. The clonotype originates from a woman in her twenties or thirties with Graves' hyperthyroidism. Input material: blood. This receptor chain uses TRBV28 and TRBJ2-7; 7 middle bases align to TRBD2. The CDR3 protein sequence reads: CASSYSGGLDNEQYF. The DNA sequence is given as TGTGCCAGCAGTTACTCCGGAGGACTAGACAATGAGCAGTACTTC.